The 31 T cell receptor beta chains listed next were all sequenced from one sample in a study (dated by TCRdb to the mid-2010s). Library preparation used RT-PCR. Sequencing instrument: Illumina MiSeq. Using fastp at Q25 and MiXCR, TCRdb reprocessed the public reads and kept productive beta chains. CDR3 protein sequences are deduplicated, and each keeps its most common genes and DNA. Across this sample there are more than 550,000 distinct CDR3 sequences, with 12% to 15% seen only once. Clones ranked in the top ten supply 3.6% of the sample. The specimen was memory CD4+ T cells from blood. These receptors all come from a female donor in good health, serving as a healthy control.

A word on this clonotype: A single base separates this from a much larger clone, so it may be a read error. V is TRBV20-1 and J is TRBJ2-7; 9 bases match TRBD2. Per the germline V gene, CDR1 is DFQATT and CDR2 is SNEGSKA (reference sequence). The CDR3 has 16 amino acids. V dropped 4 bases and J dropped 5; count of bases not matched to a gene: 15. CDR3 sequence (DNA): TGCAGTGCTAATCTGCTGGGGTCTAGCGGGATCGACGAGCAGTACTTC. Protein: CSANLLGSSGIDEQYF.

This clonotype showed up just a few times. The V call is TRBV5-5, the J call TRBJ1-5, with 8 bases aligning to TRBD1. CDR3 length equals 18 residues. From germline, CDR1 is SGHKS and CDR2 YYEKEE (reference sequence). With 0 bases clipped from V and 0 bases from J, the junction kept 8 bases outside the gene matches. CDR3 sequence: CASSLGVGQGYSNQPQHF. DNA of the CDR3: TGTGCCAGCAGCTTGGGGGTCGGACAGGGATATAGCAATCAGCCCCAGCATTTT.

This clonotype was recorded a few times. V usage is TRBV18 and J usage is TRBJ2-7; possibly TRBD2 for D (6 bases). V was shortened by 6 bases and J by 1 base, with 13 bases between the two germline ends. The V gene's germline CDR1 is KGHSH and CDR2 LQKENI. The CDR3 covers 14 residues. The chain's CDR3 is CASSETDYSYEQYF. The DNA of the CDR3 is TGTGCCAGCTCCGAGACGGACTATTCCTACGAGCAGTACTTC.

This clonotype has ten or more counts. The CDR3 loop is CASSQVAVRATGELFF. The CDR3 DNA sequence: TGCGCCAGCAGCCAAGTGGCTGTCCGGGCCACCGGGGAGCTGTTTTTT. The rearrangement joins TRBV4-3 to TRBJ2-2; no reliable D call. The V and J ends lost 1 base and 4 bases respectively, with 13 bases between them. Germline assignment: CDR1 LGHNA and CDR2 YSLEER. The CDR3 runs 16 residues.

The chain joins TRBV3-1 to TRBJ1-5; D is ambiguous. This CDR3 is built from 13 residues. V was clipped by 2 bases and J by 7 bases, with 9 bases between them. Germline loops: CDR1 LGHDT, CDR2 YNNKEL (reference sequence). CDR3 amino acids: CASSQSVRQPQHF. For the CDR3, the DNA is TGTGCCAGCAGCCAAAGCGTAAGGCAGCCCCAGCATTTT. Combining the CDR3 with reference TRBV3-1 and TRBJ1-5 gives the whole variable domain DTAVSQTPKYLVTQMGNDKSIKCEQNLGHDTMYWYKQDSKKFLKIMFSYNNKELIINETVPNRFSPKSPDKAHLNLHINSLELGDSAVYFCASSQSVRQPQHFGDGTRLSIL.

The V call is TRBV20-1, the J call TRBJ1-1; the D gene is possibly TRBD1 (5 bases). CDR1 DFQATT and CDR2 SNEGSKA come from the germline V gene (reference sequence). The V gene lost 3 bases and the J gene lost 6 bases, with 14 bases spanning the gap. The CDR3 totals 13 residues. CDR3 sequence (DNA): TGCAGTGCTAGTGGGGGGAAACGCGCTGAAGCTTTCTTT. It is translated as CSASGGKRAEAFF.

The chain uses TRBV12-3 or TRBV12-4 and TRBJ1-5; D not certain. V was shortened by 7 bases and J by 7 bases, with 20 bases between the two germline ends. This CDR3 comprises 15 residues. CDR3 coding DNA: TGTGCCAGCATGATGAATATGGCGTTTGGACAGCCCCAGCATTTT. Protein sequence: CASMMNMAFGQPQHF.

J is TRBJ2-4 and V is TRBV5-4; D possibly corresponds to TRBD1 (5 bases). This CDR3 is 15 amino acids long. Germline-derived CDR1 and CDR2 are SGHNT and YYREEE (reference sequence). Between the trimmed V and J ends, which lost 4 bases and 2 bases, there was a span of 13 bases. The CDR3 DNA follows: TGTGCCAGCAGCCGTTCAGGGATAACCAAAAACATTCAGTACTTC. Its protein is CASSRSGITKNIQYF.

This clonotype was recorded a few times. The J gene is TRBJ1-2, the V gene TRBV7-9; D unclear. The CDR3 covers 12 residues. The V and J ends lost 5 bases and 11 bases respectively, with 15 bases between them. Per germline, CDR1 SEHNR and CDR2 FQNEAQ (reference sequence). CDR3 nucleotides: TGTGCCAGCAGCCCCGGGCGGGTTGGGTACACCTTC. This translates into CASSPGRVGYTF. Together with reference TRBV7-9 and TRBJ1-2, the CDR3 gives the full variable domain: DTGVSQNPRHKITKRGQNVTFRCDPISEHNRLYWYRQTLGQGPEFLTYFQNEAQLEKSRLLSDRFSAERPKGSFSTLEIQRTEQGDSAMYLCASSPGRVGYTFGSGTRLTVV.

This clonotype was recorded a few times. This chain connects TRBV20-1 to TRBJ2-1, with 7 nucleotides matching TRBD2. Germline values: CDR1 DFQATT, CDR2 SNEGSKA (reference sequence). Losses at the gene ends were 5 bases for V and 10 bases for J; bases not matched to a gene: 14. The CDR3 is 14 residues long. CDR3 DNA: TGCAGTGCTTCCAAAGTGGGACTACCCGGGGAGCAGTTCTTC. Residues: CSASKVGLPGEQFF.

In this sample, this clonotype turned up many times. The chain joins TRBV5-1 to TRBJ2-3, with 9 bases lining up with TRBD2. In germline, CDR1 is SGHRS, CDR2 YFSETQ. The junction had 9 bases not matched to a gene; V was cut back by 5 bases and J by 2 bases. This CDR3 is built from 16 residues. CDR3 in DNA: TGCGCCAGCAGGAGGTCGGCGGGAGGGCCCACAGATACGCAGTATTTT. Encoded protein: CASRRSAGGPTDTQYF.

At least ten counts were recorded for this clonotype. J is TRBJ1-1 and V is TRBV5-1, with D possibly being TRBD1 (6 bases). The CDR3 sequence is 15 residues long. Looked up from germline, CDR1 is SGHRS and CDR2 is YFSETQ. V was shortened by 3 bases and J by 5 bases, with 17 bases between the two germline ends. In nucleotides, the CDR3 is TGCGCCAGCAGCTGGACCGGGTCAGGGGATACTGAAGCTTTCTTT. Protein sequence: CASSWTGSGDTEAFF.

The chain carries TRBV6-6 and TRBJ2-5; D uncertain. V dropped 2 bases and J dropped 3 bases, with 13 bases sitting between them. Looked up from germline, CDR1 is MNHNY and CDR2 is SVGAGI (reference sequence). This CDR3 has 15 amino acids. CDR3 sequence reads: CASSYPSGSEETQYF. The CDR3 DNA is TGTGCCAGCAGTTACCCGTCTGGGTCTGAAGAGACCCAGTACTTC.

V is TRBV20-1 and J is TRBJ2-5; 10 nucleotides line up with TRBD1. V dropped 6 bases and J dropped 5; count of bases not matched to a gene: 6. The CDR3 has 13 amino acids. Germline assignment: CDR1 DFQATT and CDR2 SNEGSKA (reference sequence). The CDR3 DNA is TGCAGTGCAGAAGGACAGGGGGTTGAGACCCAGTACTTC. This codes for CSAEGQGVETQYF.

Details on this clonotype: A much larger clone sits a single nucleotide away, making a read error possible. The chain joins TRBV6-2 or TRBV6-3 to TRBJ2-7; 11 nucleotides agree with TRBD1. V shed 6 bases, J shed 3 bases, and the junction held 4 bases outside the gene matches. This CDR3 contains 14 residues. CDR1 is MNHEY, CDR2 SVGEGT, per germline. The CDR3 DNA reads TGTGCCAGCAGCTGGACAGGGGGCGTCTACGAGCAGTACTTC. Amino acids: CASSWTGGVYEQYF.

The table lists this clonotype with a few counts. This chain joins TRBV21-1 and TRBJ2-7. TRBV21-1 is a listed pseudogene. The CDR3 sequence is 13 residues long. CDR3 residues: CASSKPVSYEQYF. CDR3 DNA sequence: TGTGCCAGCAGCAAGCCCGTCTCCTACGAGCAGTACTTC.

This clonotype was seen only a few times. The genes are TRBV28 and TRBJ2-5, with D possibly TRBD2 on 5 matching bases. Germline V gene data show CDR1 as MDHEN and CDR2 as SYDVKM. The length of the CDR3 is 14 residues. V lost 6 bases and J lost 3, with 14 bases in between. CDR3 bases: TGTGCCAGCAGCCCTGGCGGGCGGGAAGAGACCCAGTACTTC. It specifies CASSPGGREETQYF.

This clonotype came up a few times. The chain has TRBV7-2 and TRBJ2-1; TRBD2 matches 8 bases. J lost 4 bases, V lost 5 bases, and 4 bases had no gene match. CDR1 is SGHTA and CDR2 is FQGNSA in the germline V gene. This CDR3 region has 14 residues. CDR3 nucleotides: TGTGCCAGCAGCCGAGCGGGGGTTTACAATGAGCAGTTCTTC. Encoded protein: CASSRAGVYNEQFF.

The V gene is TRBV20-1, the J gene TRBJ2-3; 15 bases are shared with TRBD2. The CDR3 is 17 amino acids. The germline V gene has CDR1 DFQATT and CDR2 SNEGSKA (reference sequence). Trimming cost V 1 base and J 4 bases; bases outside gene matches: 6. The CDR3 loop is CSARAVWTSGRADTQYF. CDR3 in DNA: TGCAGTGCTAGAGCCGTCTGGACTAGCGGGAGGGCAGATACGCAGTATTTT.

This clonotype was counted at least ten times. The genes are TRBV5-6 and TRBJ2-1; D may be TRBD2 (5 bases). The germline gives CDR1 SGHDT, CDR2 YYEEEE. Trimming cost V 4 bases and J 0 bases, with 8 bases left between them. CDR3 length: 14 residues. CDR3 sequence: CASSRGSSYNEQFF. The CDR3, as DNA: TGTGCCAGCAGCCGAGGGAGCTCCTACAATGAGCAGTTCTTC.

The V gene is TRBV6-6, the J gene TRBJ1-1, with D unresolved. Germline CDR1 is MNHNY and CDR2 is SVGAGI (reference sequence). V dropped 7 bases and J dropped 4 bases, with 13 bases sitting between them. The CDR3 has 13 residues. As DNA, the CDR3 is TGTGCCAGCACCGTAGAACCGGGCACTGAAGCTTTCTTT. Translating it yields CASTVEPGTEAFF.

This clonotype was observed at least ten times. CDR3 DNA: TGTGCCAGCAGTTACTCACACAGGGGGACCACCGGGGAGCTGTTTTTT. As protein: CASSYSHRGTTGELFF. The genes are TRBV6-5 and TRBJ2-2, with 8 positions matching TRBD1. Trimming cost V 0 bases and J 4 bases; bases outside gene matches: 4. This CDR3 has 16 amino acids. Germline-derived CDR1 and CDR2 are MNHEY and SVGAGI.

This clonotype was recorded a few times. The chain links TRBV28 to TRBJ2-3; TRBD2 agrees at 11 bases. The CDR3 extends over 17 amino acids. Germline CDR1 and CDR2: MDHEN and SYDVKM. V gave up 0 bases and J gave up 2 bases; unmatched junction bases: 4. This CDR3 reads CASSLWGLAALTDTQYF. The CDR3, as DNA: TGTGCCAGCAGTTTATGGGGACTAGCGGCTCTCACAGATACGCAGTATTTT.

This clonotype turned up a few times. J is TRBJ2-6 and V is TRBV20-1; D remains unclear. CDR1 and CDR2 (germline): DFQATT, SNEGSKA (reference sequence). This CDR3 comprises 12 residues. CDR3: CSAEKGANVLTF. The CDR3 nucleotides are TGCAGCGCGGAGAAAGGGGCCAACGTCCTGACTTTC.

Many counts were recorded for this clonotype. J is TRBJ2-3 and V is TRBV20-1; 9 nucleotides align to TRBD1. Germline CDR1 reads DFQATT; CDR2 reads SNEGSKA (reference sequence). J was trimmed by 3 bases and V by 4 bases; bases with no gene match: 5. This CDR3 is built from 14 residues. The CDR3 region is CSANRGRRTDTQYF. CDR3 in DNA: TGCAGTGCTAACAGGGGGCGGAGGACAGATACGCAGTATTTT.

Details on this clonotype: Because the CDR3's place on the DNA is in doubt, the DNA is left out and the CDR3 is given as listed by TCRdb. The chain is built from TRBV20-1 and TRBJ2-7; TRBD2 is the table's D call and was not checked against the DNA. CDR1 and CDR2 from the germline V gene are DFQATT and SNEGSKA (reference sequence). The CDR3 region is 23 residues in length, termini included. The CDR3 is CSARETVGGYTFGSGLAVHEQYF.

The chain carries TRBV9 and TRBJ1-2; D may be TRBD1 (6 bases). Per the germline V gene, CDR1 is SGDLS and CDR2 is YYNGEE. The germline V and J ends were trimmed by 4 bases and 4 bases, with 14 bases remaining between them. CDR3 length: 14 residues. The CDR3 protein is CASSPGQPTYGYTF. CDR3 sequence (DNA): TGTGCCAGCAGCCCCGGACAGCCGACCTATGGCTACACCTTC.

The chain employs TRBV7-9 and TRBJ1-4, with D tentatively TRBD1 (5 bases). The germline gives CDR1 SEHNR, CDR2 FQNEAQ (reference sequence). The V gene lost 3 bases and the J gene lost 0 bases, with 11 bases spanning the gap. CDR3 length: 16 residues. The CDR3 bases are TGTGCCAGCAGCTTCCCAGGGTCGGCAACTAATGAAAAACTGTTTTTT. Its protein product is CASSFPGSATNEKLFF.

There are a few counts of this clonotype. V gene TRBV25-1 combines with J gene TRBJ2-3; 10 bases line up with TRBD2. CDR1 is MGHDK and CDR2 is SYGVNS in the germline V gene. V was pared by 3 bases and J by 5 bases, with 5 bases of the junction left unmatched. The CDR3 extends over 15 amino acids. DNA of the CDR3: TGTGCCAGCAGTGACCTAGCGGGAGTTGGAGATACGCAGTATTTT. It codes for CASSDLAGVGDTQYF.

V is TRBV12-3 or TRBV12-4 and J is TRBJ1-3, with 7 bases that match TRBD1. V lost 5 bases and J lost 4; bases outside the gene matches: 5. CDR3 length: 14 amino acids. In nucleotides, the CDR3 is TGTGCCAGCAGTCCGGACAGGAGAGGAAACACCATATATTTT. Translation: CASSPDRRGNTIYF.

This clonotype was observed a few times. This rearrangement joins TRBV7-9 to TRBJ2-2, with D tentatively TRBD2 (5 bases). In germline, CDR1 is SEHNR, CDR2 FQNEAQ (reference sequence). CDR3 length equals 9 residues. The CDR3 here is CAAGGELFF. CDR3 DNA: TGTGCTGCGGGCGGGGAGCTGTTTTTT.